A single sample is the source of the 6 T cell receptor beta chains below, sequenced in a study of T cells expressing NK-cell markers. TCRdb processed the 5' RACE reads again and assigns one entry to each CDR3 protein, with no DNA. Its table lists around 550,000 distinct CDR3 sequences. Specimen: blood T cells: a sorted CD56 or NKG2C T cell subset, CD4+ or CD8+ T cells, or bulk PBMC T cells (not recorded which). The origin of the receptors is a young man in good health.

The chain carries TRBV6-2 or TRBV6-3 and TRBJ2-1; as DNA is missing, the TRBD2 call by TCRdb cannot be tested. CDR3 length: 15 residues. Germline V gene sequence: CDR1 MNHEY, CDR2 SVGEGT. Here the CDR3 reads CASSWASGSINEQFF.

The chain joins TRBV10-3 to TRBJ2-1; TCRdb reports TRBD1, a call that lacks DNA to check it against. Looked up from germline, CDR1 is ENHRY and CDR2 is SYGVKD. The CDR3 spans 12 residues. CDR3: CAIRRDSNEQFF.

V is TRBV2 and J is TRBJ2-6; lacking DNA, the TRBD2 call made by TCRdb goes unchecked. The germline CDR1 and CDR2 sequences are SNHLY and FYNNEI. The CDR3 sequence is 14 residues long. CDR3: CASTRDGGANVLTF.

V and J are TRBV30 and TRBJ2-7. The CDR3 runs to 11 residues. Germline-derived CDR1 and CDR2 are GTSNPN and SVGIG (reference sequence). The CDR3 is CAWDRTTKQYF.

The V gene is TRBV6-1, the J gene TRBJ1-3; absent DNA, TCRdb's TRBD1 call cannot be checked. Per the germline V gene, CDR1 is MNHNS and CDR2 is SASEGT. The CDR3 spans 18 residues. The CDR3 loop is CASSDFLGATVSGNTIYF.

The chain combines TRBV7-6 with TRBJ2-3; with no DNA, the TCRdb D assignment of TRBD2 cannot be verified. CDR1 is SGHVS and CDR2 is FNYEAQ in the germline V gene. CDR3 length equals 19 residues. The CDR3: CASSRLYDRLAGVSDTQYF.